Listed here are 23 T cell receptor beta chains from one sample, sequenced in a study of T cell clonality in common variable immunodeficiency. Regarding the study as a whole: Reportedly, TCR beta sequences from common variable immunodeficiency showed fewer deletions and N-nucleotide insertions.

The antigens of these receptors remain unknown. Sequencing was performed with immunoSEQ multiplex PCR; in TCRdb, only in-frame clones are kept and a portion is missing. Altogether over 15,000 clones were found in the sample, and no singletons occur. Source material: peripheral blood mononuclear cells. The source is a human donor with common variable immunodeficiency.

This clone occurred a few times. The read ends 3 residues before the CDR3 terminus; that terminus is restored from the germline J gene. The chain employs TRBV23-1 and TRBJ2-7; D may be TRBD2 (6 bases). TRBV23-1 belongs to the ORF category, with a function that is uncertain. This CDR3 is built from 15 residues. V lost 2 bases, J lost 0 bases, and 11 bases lay in between. The CDR3 loop reads CASSQRGGSSYEQYF. The CDR3 DNA, read in part, is TGCGCCAGCAGTCAAAGGGGAGGCAGCTCCTACGAG.

As to this clone: With the read ending 3 residues before the CDR3 end, the germline J gene is used to fill in that end. This chain connects TRBV7-6 to TRBJ2-3; TRBD2 aligns across 7 bases. The CDR3 consists of 15 residues. V gave up 0 bases and J gave up 0 bases; unmatched junction bases: 0. Germline assignment: CDR1 SGHVS and CDR2 FNYEAQ. The CDR3 loop reads CASSLAGGSTDTQYF. The part of the CDR3 DNA that was read is TGTGCCAGCAGCTTAGCGGGGGGGAGCACAGATACG.

Of note for this clone: The CDR3 extends 3 residues past the end of the read, so its final part is completed from the germline J gene. This chain joins TRBV18 and TRBJ1-3; D remains ambiguous. CDR3 length equals 14 residues. The V gene's germline CDR1 is KGHSH and CDR2 LQKENI. The ends were cut back, 3 bases at V and 2 bases at J, with 8 bases in the middle. The CDR3 DNA, read in part, is TGTGCCAGCTCACCGCAGGCGACTGGAAACACC. It is translated as CASSPQATGNT. The complete CDR3 reads CASSPQATGNTIYF.

This clone was detected ten times or more. The read is 3 residues too short to cover the CDR3 end, so that end is filled in from the germline J gene. The V call is TRBV29-1, the J call TRBJ2-7; TRBD1 agrees at 7 bases. Germline CDR1 reads SQVTM; CDR2 reads ANQGSEA. The CDR3 is 14 residues long. The ends lost 6 bases at V and 3 bases at J; junction bases unmatched: 11. The chain's CDR3 is CSVQLRDRGYEQYF. The covered CDR3 bases are TGCAGCGTACAACTACGGGACAGAGGCTACGAG.

Turning to this clone: The CDR3 goes on 3 residues after the read ends, and that part is filled in from the germline J gene. The chain has TRBV7-2 and TRBJ2-3; 9 positions agree with TRBD1. CDR3 size: 15 residues. CDR1 and CDR2 from the germline V gene are SGHTA and FQGNSA. This chain's CDR3 is CASSLGGQGLPTQYF. Partial CDR3 DNA: TGTGCCAGCAGCTTAGGGGGACAGGGACTCCCGACG.

This clone has more than one count but fewer than ten. The read halts 3 residues ahead of the CDR3 end, with the missing end drawn from the germline J gene. The chain joins TRBV18 to TRBJ2-5; 8 nucleotides align to TRBD1. CDR1 and CDR2 (germline): KGHSH, LQKENI. The CDR3 spans 15 residues. The V segment lost 3 bases and the J segment 5 bases; nucleotides outside the gene matches: 8. The CDR3 sequence: CASSPRTGQGETQYF. The CDR3 bases that were read are TGTGCCAGCTCACCCCGGACAGGGCAAGGGGAGACC.

This clone was detected many times. The read is 3 residues too short to cover the CDR3 end, so that end is filled in from the germline J gene. This chain connects TRBV20-1 to TRBJ2-7; 13 positions agree with TRBD2. The germline gives CDR1 DFQATT, CDR2 SNEGSKA (reference sequence). The CDR3 has 15 amino acids. V was clipped by 3 bases and J by 6 bases; unmatched bases: 8. The CDR3 DNA, read in part, is TGCAGTGCTAGCAGGACTAGCGGGGGCCGACGCGAG. Protein: CSASRTSGGRRE. The entire CDR3 is CSASRTSGGRREQYF.

This clone was counted many times. The CDR3 end falls 3 residues outside the read, so it is completed with the germline J gene. The chain links TRBV18 to TRBJ2-1; 10 nucleotides agree with TRBD2. Germline CDR1 KGHSH, CDR2 LQKENI. The CDR3 contains 15 residues. Losses at the gene ends were 4 bases for V and 4 bases for J; bases not matched to a gene: 4. CDR3 bases read: TGTGCCAGCTCACAATCTAGCGGGGGTTACAATGAG. Amino acids: CASSQSSGGYNE. The whole CDR3 sequence is CASSQSSGGYNEQFF.

This clone was seen a handful of times. The read ends 3 residues early relative to the CDR3; the germline J gene fills the gap. The V gene is TRBV20-1, the J gene TRBJ2-1, with 10 positions matching TRBD1. The CDR3 consists of 13 residues. CDR1 DFQATT and CDR2 SNEGSKA come from the germline V gene (reference sequence). Trimming took 5 bases from V and 7 from J; bases not matched to a gene: 5. Partial CDR3 DNA: TGCAGTGCTCCGGACAGGGGGAGAAATGAG. This translates into CSAPDRGRNE. The whole CDR3 region reads CSAPDRGRNEQFF.

This clone was found a few times. The read finishes 3 residues shy of the CDR3 end, and the germline J gene is used to complete it. The chain combines TRBV2 with TRBJ2-2; D is possibly TRBD1 (5 bases). The germline V gene has CDR1 SNHLY and CDR2 FYNNEI. The CDR3 spans 14 residues. Trimming shortened V by 8 bases and J by 2 bases, and 12 bases separated the two germline ends. CDR3 DNA, as far as it was read: TGTGCCAGCCACTTCAGGGATAACACCGGGGAG. As protein: CASHFRDNTGE. In full, the CDR3 is CASHFRDNTGELFF.

As regards this clone: The read ends 3 residues shy of where the CDR3 ends; the end is completed using the germline J gene. This sequence joins TRBV18 and TRBJ1-1, with D possibly matching TRBD1 (5 bases). Trimming shortened V by 3 bases and J by 4 bases, and 12 bases separated the two germline ends. This CDR3 is 14 amino acids long. CDR1 and CDR2 (germline): KGHSH, LQKENI. The CDR3 sequence is CASSPLRQGTEAFF. The CDR3 bases that were read are TGTGCCAGCTCACCCCTCAGGCAGGGCACTGAA.

This clone counts as medium-sized. A junction end diverges from the germline sequence, so it may reflect a read error. The sequenced fragment ends 3 residues before the CDR3 boundary, so the rest is inferred from the germline J gene. V and J are TRBV5-1 and TRBJ1-2; 10 bases match TRBD1. Germline V gene data show CDR1 as SGHRS and CDR2 as YFSETQ. The CDR3 spans 14 residues. The CDR3 here is CASRLGQGMSGYTF. The part of the CDR3 DNA that was read is TGCGCCAGCAGGTTGGGACAGGGGATGAGTGGC.

This clone turned up a few times. The CDR3 goes on 3 residues after the read ends, and that part is filled in from the germline J gene. The J gene is TRBJ1-6, the V gene TRBV7-9; D is undetermined. CDR1 and CDR2 from the germline V gene are SEHNR and FQNEAQ (reference sequence). This CDR3 region has 12 residues. The CDR3 region is CASSLRAGPLHF. The covered CDR3 bases are TGTGCCAGCAGCTTAAGGGCCGGCCCC.

This clone was recorded many times. The CDR3 goes on 3 residues after the read ends, and that part is filled in from the germline J gene. This chain joins TRBV14 and TRBJ1-6; 9 bases are a match to TRBD1. CDR1 SGHDN and CDR2 FVKESK come from the germline V gene. With 6 bases clipped from V and 8 bases from J, the junction kept 5 bases outside the gene matches. The CDR3 runs 14 residues. This CDR3 is CASRTGTGYSPLHF. CDR3 DNA, as far as it was read: TGTGCCAGCAGAACCGGGACAGGGTATTCACCC.

This clone has just a few counts. The read falls 3 residues short of the CDR3 end, and the missing part is taken from the germline J gene. V is TRBV7-9 and J is TRBJ1-5; D might be TRBD1 (6 bases). The CDR3 totals 13 residues. With 3 bases removed from V and 4 bases from J, the gap between germline ends came to 7 bases. Germline V gene sequence: CDR1 SEHNR, CDR2 FQNEAQ (reference sequence). The DNA read from the CDR3 is TGTGCCAGCAGCTTCGGACAGAATCAGCCC. It specifies CASSFGQNQP. The CDR3 as a whole reads CASSFGQNQPQHF.

This clone appeared a few times. The CDR3 goes on 3 residues after the read ends, and that part is filled in from the germline J gene. The chain links TRBV6-1 to TRBJ1-5, with TRBD1 as a possible D gene (6 bases). The CDR3 consists of 14 residues. V lost 4 bases to trimming and J lost 4 bases, with 11 bases between them. The V gene's germline CDR1 is MNHNS and CDR2 SASEGT. The CDR3 spells CASSGDTRNQPQHF. The covered CDR3 bases are TGTGCCAGCAGTGGGGACACCAGGAATCAGCCC.

This clone occurred a few times. CDR3 amino acids: CASRPTGLGSDEQFF. Partial CDR3 DNA: TGTGCCAGCAGGCCCACGGGACTAGGGTCCGATGAG. The chain recombines TRBV6-2 or TRBV6-3 with TRBJ2-1; 8 positions agree with TRBD2. The CDR3 extends 3 residues past the end of the read, so its final part is completed from the germline J gene. Germline values: CDR1 MNHEY, CDR2 SVGEGT. J was trimmed by 8 bases and V by 6 bases; bases with no gene match: 12. The CDR3 consists of 15 residues.

Remarks on this clone: The read ends 3 residues before the CDR3 terminus; that terminus is restored from the germline J gene. V usage is TRBV7-2 and J usage is TRBJ2-7, with 10 bases lining up with TRBD2. Germline CDR1 reads SGHTA; CDR2 reads FQGNSA. The CDR3 has 15 amino acids. Trimming removed 5 bases from V and 5 bases from J; junction bases left unmatched: 9. CDR3 DNA (partial): TGTGCCAGCAGCCATGAGCGGGGGGGCCTGGACGAG. It specifies CASSHERGGLDE. The whole CDR3 reads CASSHERGGLDEQYF.

Concerning this clone itself: The sequenced fragment ends 3 residues before the CDR3 boundary, so the rest is inferred from the germline J gene. The chain has TRBV7-3 and TRBJ1-2; D may be TRBD1 (5 bases). CDR3 length equals 13 residues. From germline, CDR1 is SGHTA and CDR2 FQGTGA. V was shortened by 5 bases and J by 5 bases, with 12 bases between the two germline ends. This CDR3 reads CASSPGTSYGYTF. The CDR3 DNA, read in part, is TGTGCCAGCAGCCCTGGGACTTCTTATGGC.

Worth noting for this clone: With the read ending 3 residues before the CDR3 end, the germline J gene is used to fill in that end. The chain uses TRBV7-3 and TRBJ1-6; a possible D gene is TRBD1 (5 bases). The germline V gene has CDR1 SGHTA and CDR2 FQGTGA. V lost 3 bases and J lost 6, with 6 bases in between. The CDR3 covers 13 residues. CDR3 loop: CASSLGLNSPLHF. The sequenced part of the CDR3 DNA is TGTGCCAGCAGCTTGGGACTTAATTCACCC.

About this clone: With the read ending 3 residues before the CDR3 end, the germline J gene is used to fill in that end. This chain joins TRBV5-6 and TRBJ2-1, with 9 bases lining up with TRBD2. The CDR3 length is 14 residues. V lost 5 bases, J lost 3 bases, and 3 bases stayed unmatched. Germline values: CDR1 SGHDT, CDR2 YYEEEE. CDR3: CASSDSGGYNEQFF. The sequenced CDR3 bases are TGTGCCAGCAGTGATAGCGGGGGCTACAATGAG.

Many counts were recorded for this clone. The sequenced fragment ends 3 residues before the CDR3 boundary, so the rest is inferred from the germline J gene. This rearrangement joins TRBV20-1 to TRBJ2-2; 8 nucleotides align to TRBD2. Germline V lookup: CDR1 DFQATT, CDR2 SNEGSKA (reference sequence). V dropped 6 bases and J dropped 2; count of bases not matched to a gene: 5. The CDR3 runs 14 residues. CDR3 DNA, as far as it was read: TGCAGTGCCCGGAGCGGGGGTAACACCGGGGAG. As protein: CSARSGGNTGE. The full CDR3 is CSARSGGNTGELFF.

This clone turned up a few times. The read terminates 3 residues ahead of where the CDR3 ends, so the germline J gene completes it. V gene TRBV7-6 combines with J gene TRBJ1-2; no clear D. The CDR3 contains 13 residues. Per germline, CDR1 SGHVS and CDR2 FNYEAQ. V lost 5 bases, J lost 6 bases, and 13 bases lay in between. The CDR3 reads CASSRGPEDGYTF. The part of the CDR3 DNA that was read is TGTGCCAGCAGCCGGGGTCCCGAAGATGGC.